This is a list of T cell receptor beta chains from one sample in a study of technical replicates of blood from several donors. Some clones are missing from TCRdb's copy, which holds only in-frame ones; the method was immunoSEQ multiplex PCR. The top ten clones hold around 0.18% of a sample with about 75,000 clones, approximately 97% of them seen once. Sequenced input: T cells isolated from PBMCs. These receptors came from a human donor in good health. The CDR3 runs from the conserved cysteine through the conserved F or W. Fields, in order: D gene, V gene, clone size, J gene, CDR3 DNA, CDR3 protein. D genes are given only for firm matches. For some rows the clone size is stated as once, few or many, or as a class when expanded; others skip it.

D gene: NA
V gene: TRBV6-1
clone size: NA
J gene: TRBJ1-2
CDR3 DNA: TGTGCCAGCAGCGCCGAGGGAGTCGCCTATGGCTACACCTTC
CDR3 protein: CASSAEGVAYGYTF

D gene: TRBD2
V gene: TRBV19
clone size: NA
J gene: TRBJ2-3
CDR3 DNA: TGTGCCAGTAGTCGGTATCCAGCGGGAGTGACAGATACGCAGTATTTT
CDR3 protein: CASSRYPAGVTDTQYF

D gene: TRBD1
V gene: TRBV15
clone size: NA
J gene: TRBJ2-7
CDR3 DNA: TGTGCCACCACTCGGGACAGGGGAAGGTACGAGCAGTACTTC
CDR3 protein: CATTRDRGRYEQYF

D gene: TRBD1
V gene: TRBV28
clone size: NA
J gene: TRBJ2-7
CDR3 DNA: TGTGCCAGCAGTGCTACCCAGGGGGCCGGTTACGAGCAGTACTTC
CDR3 protein: CASSATQGAGYEQYF

D gene: NA
V gene: TRBV29-1
clone size: once
J gene: TRBJ2-7
CDR3 DNA: TGCAGCGTCCAGGGGGGTTACTCCTACGAGCAGTACTTC
CDR3 protein: CSVQGGYSYEQYF

D gene: NA
V gene: TRBV28
clone size: NA
J gene: TRBJ2-5
CDR3 DNA: TGTGCCAGCAGTTTATCAGATCAAGAGACCCAGTACTTC
CDR3 protein: CASSLSDQETQYF

D gene: NA
V gene: TRBV7-9
clone size: NA
J gene: TRBJ2-2
CDR3 DNA: TGTGCCAGCGCAGGTCCCAAACGGGGGTCCCAAAGGAACACCGGGGAGCTGTTTTTT
CDR3 protein: CASAGPKRGSQRNTGELFF

D gene: NA
V gene: TRBV5-1
clone size: NA
J gene: TRBJ1-2
CDR3 DNA: TGCGCCAGCAGCCTCGGGGGGGCTGGCTACACCTTC
CDR3 protein: CASSLGGAGYTF

D gene: NA
V gene: TRBV7-9
clone size: NA
J gene: TRBJ2-5
CDR3 DNA: TGTGCCACCTTCGTAGGGGAAGAGACCCAGTACTTC
CDR3 protein: CATFVGEETQYF

D gene: NA
V gene: TRBV27
clone size: NA
J gene: TRBJ2-2
CDR3 DNA: TGTGCCAGTGTTTCGCGGCTTACCGGGGAGCTGTTTTTT
CDR3 protein: CASVSRLTGELFF

D gene: NA
V gene: TRBV11-2
clone size: NA
J gene: TRBJ1-1
CDR3 DNA: TGTGCCAGCAGCCACCGGGGGACTGAAGCTTTCTTT
CDR3 protein: CASSHRGTEAFF

D gene: TRBD1
V gene: TRBV30
clone size: NA
J gene: TRBJ2-7
CDR3 DNA: TGTGCCTGGGGAGACAGGGACGAGCAGTACTTC
CDR3 protein: CAWGDRDEQYF

D gene: NA
V gene: TRBV5-4
clone size: NA
J gene: TRBJ2-2
CDR3 DNA: TGTGCCAGCAGCTCAGGGATCGGGGAGCTGTTTTTT
CDR3 protein: CASSSGIGELFF

D gene: TRBD1
V gene: TRBV28
clone size: NA
J gene: TRBJ1-1
CDR3 DNA: TGTGCCAGCAGTCCACTGGGACAGGGGGGGAACACTGAAGCTTTCTTT
CDR3 protein: CASSPLGQGGNTEAFF

D gene: NA
V gene: TRBV4-1
clone size: NA
J gene: TRBJ1-4
CDR3 DNA: TGCGCCAGCAGCCCTAGACAGCTAACTAATGAAAAACTGTTTTTT
CDR3 protein: CASSPRQLTNEKLFF

D gene: NA
V gene: TRBV5-4
clone size: NA
J gene: TRBJ1-1
CDR3 DNA: TGTGCCAGCAGCCCAAGTCTAATGAACACTGAAGCTTTCTTT
CDR3 protein: CASSPSLMNTEAFF

D gene: NA
V gene: TRBV4-1
clone size: NA
J gene: TRBJ2-1
CDR3 DNA: TGCGCCAGCAGCCAAGGGTTACTAGCCCCTAAGAGCAATGAGCAGTTCTTC
CDR3 protein: CASSQGLLAPKSNEQFF

D gene: NA
V gene: TRBV10-3
clone size: NA
J gene: TRBJ2-6
CDR3 DNA: TGTGCCATCGGTCTCAGTTCTGGGGCCAACGTCCTGACTTTC
CDR3 protein: CAIGLSSGANVLTF

D gene: NA
V gene: TRBV5-1
clone size: NA
J gene: TRBJ1-1
CDR3 DNA: TGCGCCAGCAGCTTTGACACCAGGGTGGCTGAAGCTTTCTTT
CDR3 protein: CASSFDTRVAEAFF

D gene: NA
V gene: TRBV30
clone size: NA
J gene: TRBJ2-5
CDR3 DNA: TGTGCCTCGCGGGGGCCGGGGGGTTTGGAGACCCAGTACTTC
CDR3 protein: CASRGPGGLETQYF

D gene: TRBD1
V gene: TRBV4-2
clone size: NA
J gene: TRBJ1-5
CDR3 DNA: TGTGCCAGCAGCCAGGGACAGGGGGGTAGCAATCAGCCCCAGCATTTT
CDR3 protein: CASSQGQGGSNQPQHF

D gene: NA
V gene: TRBV7-8
clone size: NA
J gene: TRBJ1-2
CDR3 DNA: TGTGCCAGCAGCTTAACGTTACAGAACTATGGCTACACCTTC
CDR3 protein: CASSLTLQNYGYTF

D gene: TRBD1
V gene: TRBV10-3
clone size: NA
J gene: TRBJ2-3
CDR3 DNA: TGTGCCATCGGCCGGGACAGCAGCACAGATACGCAGTATTTT
CDR3 protein: CAIGRDSSTDTQYF

D gene: NA
V gene: TRBV9
clone size: NA
J gene: TRBJ2-3
CDR3 DNA: TGTGCCAGCAGCTCTCAGTCGGGGGATACGCAGTATTTT
CDR3 protein: CASSSQSGDTQYF

D gene: NA
V gene: TRBV5-1
clone size: NA
J gene: TRBJ1-5
CDR3 DNA: TGCGCCAGCAGCTCCACAGGGACCGGTGGTCAGCCCCAGCATTTT
CDR3 protein: CASSSTGTGGQPQHF

D gene: TRBD1
V gene: TRBV7-9
clone size: NA
J gene: TRBJ1-1
CDR3 DNA: TGTGCCAGCAGCTATACGGCCGGGACAGGGGGTACTGAAGCTTTCTTT
CDR3 protein: CASSYTAGTGGTEAFF

D gene: TRBD2
V gene: TRBV2
clone size: NA
J gene: TRBJ2-1
CDR3 DNA: TGTGCCAGCAGTCGATGGACTAGCGGGTCCTACAATGAGCAGTTCTTC
CDR3 protein: CASSRWTSGSYNEQFF

D gene: TRBD1
V gene: TRBV4-1
clone size: NA
J gene: TRBJ2-7
CDR3 DNA: TGCGCCAGCAGCCCCTTGACAGGGGCCCACGAGCAGTACTTC
CDR3 protein: CASSPLTGAHEQYF

D gene: TRBD2
V gene: TRBV7-9
clone size: NA
J gene: TRBJ2-1
CDR3 DNA: TGTGCCAGCAGCTTAGAAACTAGCGAGTACAATGAGCAGTTCTTC
CDR3 protein: CASSLETSEYNEQFF

D gene: TRBD2
V gene: TRBV9
clone size: NA
J gene: TRBJ2-3
CDR3 DNA: TGTGCCAGCAGCGTAGGCGGGAGTATGGCAGATACGCAGTATTTT
CDR3 protein: CASSVGGSMADTQYF

D gene: TRBD1
V gene: TRBV4-1
clone size: few
J gene: TRBJ2-2
CDR3 DNA: TGCGCCAGCAGCCAAGGGGACAGGGCGGACACCGGGGAGCTGTTTTTT
CDR3 protein: CASSQGDRADTGELFF

D gene: NA
V gene: TRBV7-9
clone size: NA
J gene: TRBJ1-6
CDR3 DNA: TGTGCCAGCCAACAGAGCTCCTATAATTCACCCCTCCACTTT
CDR3 protein: CASQQSSYNSPLHF

D gene: TRBD2
V gene: TRBV29-1
clone size: NA
J gene: TRBJ2-1
CDR3 DNA: TGCAGCGTTGAGCGGGGGAGCTCCTACAATGAGCAGTTCTTC
CDR3 protein: CSVERGSSYNEQFF

D gene: TRBD1
V gene: TRBV28
clone size: NA
J gene: TRBJ2-3
CDR3 DNA: TGTGCCAGCAGCTTCAGGGGGCGAATCGCAGATACGCAGTATTTT
CDR3 protein: CASSFRGRIADTQYF

D gene: TRBD1
V gene: TRBV30
clone size: NA
J gene: TRBJ2-5
CDR3 DNA: TGTGCCTGGAGTGCGGACAGGTCTTCTGCGGAGACCCAGTACTTC
CDR3 protein: CAWSADRSSAETQYF

D gene: TRBD1
V gene: TRBV5-1
clone size: NA
J gene: TRBJ1-2
CDR3 DNA: TGCGCCAGCAGCTTGGATGGGACAGGGCTATCCGAGGGTGGCTACACCTTC
CDR3 protein: CASSLDGTGLSEGGYTF

D gene: TRBD2
V gene: TRBV28
clone size: NA
J gene: TRBJ2-2
CDR3 DNA: TGTGCCAGCATGTTAGGTGGCCTAGCGGGAGACACCGGGGAGCTGTTTTTT
CDR3 protein: CASMLGGLAGDTGELFF

D gene: NA
V gene: TRBV2
clone size: NA
J gene: TRBJ1-3
CDR3 DNA: TGTGCCAGCACCGAAATCGTCGTGAGTTGGACACCAGACTCTGGAAACACCATATATTTT
CDR3 protein: CASTEIVVSWTPDSGNTIYF

D gene: NA
V gene: TRBV6-6
clone size: NA
J gene: TRBJ2-6
CDR3 DNA: TGTGCCAGCAGTTACGACAGTTCTGGGGCCAACGTCCTGACTTTC
CDR3 protein: CASSYDSSGANVLTF

D gene: TRBD1
V gene: TRBV6-5
clone size: NA
J gene: TRBJ2-3
CDR3 DNA: TGTGCCAGCAGTTACGGACAGGGAACTAGCACAGATACGCAGTATTTT
CDR3 protein: CASSYGQGTSTDTQYF

D gene: TRBD1
V gene: TRBV5-1
clone size: NA
J gene: TRBJ2-1
CDR3 DNA: TGCGCCAGCAGCTTGAGACAGGGGCTCTACAATGAGCAGTTCTTC
CDR3 protein: CASSLRQGLYNEQFF

D gene: TRBD2
V gene: TRBV6-5
clone size: NA
J gene: TRBJ2-1
CDR3 DNA: TGTGCCAGCAGTTATGGGGGGAGGGCCCTCAATGAGCAGTTCTTC
CDR3 protein: CASSYGGRALNEQFF

D gene: TRBD1
V gene: TRBV5-6
clone size: few
J gene: TRBJ1-1
CDR3 DNA: TGTGCCAGCAGCTACGTACCAGGGGGCTGGACTGAAGCTTTCTTT
CDR3 protein: CASSYVPGGWTEAFF

D gene: NA
V gene: TRBV6-5
clone size: NA
J gene: TRBJ2-1
CDR3 DNA: TGTGCCAGCAGTTACCCGGGATCCCCCGACAATGAGCAGTTCTTC
CDR3 protein: CASSYPGSPDNEQFF

D gene: NA
V gene: TRBV6-5
clone size: NA
J gene: TRBJ1-2
CDR3 DNA: TGTGCCAGCAGTTATTCAACAGCTTACAACTATGGCTACACCTTC
CDR3 protein: CASSYSTAYNYGYTF

D gene: TRBD1
V gene: TRBV30
clone size: NA
J gene: TRBJ1-1
CDR3 DNA: TGTGCCTGGAGCCTGGACAGGGGGGGATCGAACACTGAAGCTTTCTTT
CDR3 protein: CAWSLDRGGSNTEAFF

D gene: NA
V gene: TRBV7-2
clone size: NA
J gene: TRBJ2-7
CDR3 DNA: TGTGCCAGCAGCTTAGTTTCAGACGCGAGGAACGAGCAGTACTTC
CDR3 protein: CASSLVSDARNEQYF

D gene: NA
V gene: TRBV11-2
clone size: NA
J gene: TRBJ1-1
CDR3 DNA: TGTGCCAGCAGCTTCTGGCTCCTCTCTGAAGCTTTCTTT
CDR3 protein: CASSFWLLSEAFF

D gene: TRBD2
V gene: TRBV9
clone size: once
J gene: TRBJ2-3
CDR3 DNA: TGTGCCAGCAGCGTAGCTCCGACTAGCGGGTTAGATACGCAGTATTTT
CDR3 protein: CASSVAPTSGLDTQYF

D gene: NA
V gene: TRBV10-3
clone size: once
J gene: TRBJ2-7
CDR3 DNA: TGTGCCATCAGTGTACAGGCCCCATACGAGCAGTACTTC
CDR3 protein: CAISVQAPYEQYF

D gene: TRBD2
V gene: TRBV29-1
clone size: NA
J gene: TRBJ2-7
CDR3 DNA: TGCAGCGTTGGGGGACTAGCGGTCTACGAGCAGTACTTC
CDR3 protein: CSVGGLAVYEQYF

D gene: NA
V gene: TRBV4-1
clone size: NA
J gene: TRBJ2-4
CDR3 DNA: TGCGCCAGCAGCCAAGATCGTTTGGCAGGGGCAAAGGCCAAAAACATTCAGTACTTC
CDR3 protein: CASSQDRLAGAKAKNIQYF

D gene: TRBD2
V gene: TRBV25-1
clone size: NA
J gene: TRBJ2-1
CDR3 DNA: TGTGCCAGCGATCCGGGAGGGGGCTACAATGAGCAGTTCTTC
CDR3 protein: CASDPGGGYNEQFF

D gene: NA
V gene: TRBV28
clone size: NA
J gene: TRBJ2-3
CDR3 DNA: TGTGCCAGCAGTTTGCAACAGTCAGATACGCAGTATTTT
CDR3 protein: CASSLQQSDTQYF

D gene: NA
V gene: TRBV11-2
clone size: NA
J gene: TRBJ1-1
CDR3 DNA: TGTGCCAGCAGCATCGCCGGGATGAACACTGAAGCTTTCTTT
CDR3 protein: CASSIAGMNTEAFF

D gene: NA
V gene: TRBV7-2
clone size: NA
J gene: TRBJ1-6
CDR3 DNA: TGTGCCAGCAGCACAAACGGCGCAGGGACTTTTTCACCCCTCCACTTT
CDR3 protein: CASSTNGAGTFSPLHF

D gene: TRBD1
V gene: TRBV19
clone size: NA
J gene: TRBJ1-4
CDR3 DNA: TGTGCCAGTACGGGGGACAGGGATTATGAAAAACTGTTTTTT
CDR3 protein: CASTGDRDYEKLFF

D gene: TRBD1
V gene: TRBV11-2
clone size: NA
J gene: TRBJ2-7
CDR3 DNA: TGTGCCAGCAGCTTACCCACCCGGGACAGGCGCGTAAAGCAGTACTTC
CDR3 protein: CASSLPTRDRRVKQYF

D gene: NA
V gene: TRBV4-1
clone size: NA
J gene: TRBJ1-1
CDR3 DNA: TGCGCCAGCAGCCAAGATTCAGGCAGGTTTTTACCTGAAGCTTTCTTT
CDR3 protein: CASSQDSGRFLPEAFF